This T cell receptor beta chain was captured in a study of blood T cell repertoires in COVID-19. Under the authors' procedure: It was from reference gene primer amplification that nucleated cell counts were estimated. The table came from immunoSEQ multiplex PCR; TCRdb's copy has only in-frame clones and leaves some out. From that table come the V and J calls and clone size; the DNA was used to work out D and trimming. The data contain tens of thousands of clones, less than 85% of them singletons. V lost 4 bases to trimming and J lost 7 bases; unmatched junction nucleotides: 7. CDR1 and CDR2 from the germline V gene are SGHRS and YFSETQ. The CDR3 is made up of 14 amino acids.

The chain uses TRBV5-1 and TRBJ2-2, with 7 bases aligning to TRBD1. Sequenced input: peripheral blood. This clonotype originated in a human donor in a cohort sampled during active COVID-19. In DNA, the CDR3 is TGCGCCAGCAGCCCCGAGGGGGCCGGCGGGGAGCTGTTTTTT. It yields the protein CASSPEGAGGELFF.